The clone carrying this T cell receptor (beta chain) was observed a few times. Its antigen is not known. The data derive from a study of T cells in Graves' hyperthyroidism and ophthalmopathy. Study-wide results and limits: Most thyroid clonotypes expanded above 0.001 appeared in blood too. A model of 13 V-J features distinguished ophthalmopathy from stable hyperthyroidism.

V dropped 7 bases and J dropped 5; count of bases not matched to a gene: 3. CDR3 length equals 12 residues. Germline CDR1 KGHDR, CDR2 SFDVKD. Authors of the study amplified TCR beta CDR3 regions from RNA transcripts. First-round RT-PCR of the TCR CDR3 relied on the HTBI primer set. TCRdb re-derived calls from the multiplex PCR reads in MiXCR, one entry per CDR3 protein. The profile shows hundreds of thousands of distinct CDR3 sequences, approximately 14% of them singletons. The sequence came from a woman aged 45-65 years with Graves' ophthalmopathy. This chain connects TRBV24-1 to TRBJ2-5, with 7 bases lining up with TRBD1. What was sequenced was blood. The CDR3 DNA follows: TGTGCCACCAGCGGACAGGCGGAGACCCAGTACTTC. As protein: CATSGQAETQYF.